The 26 T cell receptor beta chains below were found in one sample sequenced in a study of blood T cell repertoires in COVID-19. Repertoires were generated with immunoSEQ multiplex PCR, while TCRdb's copy carries only in-frame clones and drops some. The table shows some 100,000 clones, with 88% occurring only once. The material sequenced was peripheral blood. These receptors came from a woman aged 80 or older with active COVID-19.

CDR3 DNA: TGTGCCAGCAGATCTCAGGGGGCGAACTACAATGAGCAGTTCTTC. It encodes CASRSQGANYNEQFF. The chain links TRBV6-5 to TRBJ2-1; the match to TRBD1 covers 8 bases. The germline CDR1 and CDR2 sequences are MNHEY and SVGAGI. The CDR3 is 15 residues long. The junction had 7 bases not matched to a gene; V was cut back by 6 bases and J by 3 bases.

This chain links TRBV6-5 with TRBJ2-7, with TRBD2 matching 10 bases. Germline V gives CDR1 MNHEY, CDR2 SVGAGI. The CDR3 runs 15 residues. Trimming removed 6 bases from V and 0 bases from J; junction bases left unmatched: 5. The CDR3 is CASSRTSGSSYEQYF. CDR3 bases: TGTGCCAGCAGCCGGACTAGCGGTAGCTCCTACGAGCAGTACTTC.

The chain uses TRBV6-5 and TRBJ2-7, with 13 bases fitting TRBD2. There are 15 residues in the CDR3. Germline CDR1 is MNHEY and CDR2 is SVGAGI. Trimming removed 7 bases from V and 2 bases from J; junction bases left unmatched: 5. CDR3 in amino acids: CASTLGLAGTYEQYF. The DNA of the CDR3 is TGTGCCAGCACCTTGGGACTAGCGGGAACCTACGAGCAGTACTTC.

This chain links TRBV3-1 (or the pseudogene TRBV3-2) with TRBJ2-3, with 7 bases fitting TRBD2. The germline CDR1 and CDR2 sequences are LGHDT and YNNKEL (reference sequence). The CDR3 runs to 17 residues. With V trimmed by 0 bases and J by 0 bases, 6 bases remained unmatched. The CDR3 sequence is CASSQDLAGGSTDTQYF. CDR3 nucleotide sequence: TGTGCCAGCAGCCAAGATCTCGCCGGGGGGAGCACAGATACGCAGTATTTT.

The chain combines TRBV6-1 with TRBJ2-7; 14 bases fit TRBD2. V dropped 6 bases and J dropped 5; count of bases not matched to a gene: 6. CDR3 length: 15 amino acids. Germline lookup yields CDR1 MNHNS and CDR2 SASEGT. As DNA, the CDR3 is TGTGCCAGCAGATTAGCGGGACTAGCGGGAGACGAGCAGTACTTC. It translates to CASRLAGLAGDEQYF.

V gene TRBV7-8 combines with J gene TRBJ2-3, with 12 nucleotides matching TRBD2. The CDR3 length is 16 residues. CDR1 is SGHVS and CDR2 is FQNEAQ in the germline V gene. With V trimmed by 5 bases and J by 5 bases, 8 bases remained unmatched. The CDR3 nucleotides read TGTGCCAGCAGCACCTCTAGCGGGAGGGCCCTAGATACGCAGTATTTT. It yields the protein CASSTSSGRALDTQYF. The full variable domain, with the rest looked up from reference TRBV7-8 and TRBJ2-3, is GAGVSQSPRYKVAKRGQDVALRCDPISGHVSLFWYQQALGQGPEFLTYFQNEAQLDKSGLPSDRFFAERPEGSVSTLKIQRTQQEDSAVYLCASSTSSGRALDTQYFGPGTRLTVL.

The chain links TRBV10-3 to TRBJ2-5, with 7 bases identical to TRBD1. With V trimmed by 6 bases and J by 0 bases, 7 bases remained unmatched. The CDR3 is made up of 15 amino acids. The V gene's germline CDR1 is ENHRY and CDR2 SYGVKD. The DNA of the CDR3 is TGTGCCATCAGCAAAAGAACAGGGGACCAAGAGACCCAGTACTTC. This gives the protein CAISKRTGDQETQYF.

The genes are TRBV7-3 and TRBJ2-7, with 8 bases fitting TRBD2. The J segment lost 5 bases and the V segment lost 1 base, leaving 13 bases of the junction unmatched. The CDR3 contains 17 residues. From germline, CDR1 is SGHTA and CDR2 FQGTGA. CDR3 sequence: CASSLIGGTRRSDEQYF. Here the CDR3 DNA reads TGTGCCAGCAGCTTAATCGGGGGGACTAGGAGATCCGACGAGCAGTACTTC.

The chain links TRBV7-3 to TRBJ2-1, with 11 nucleotides matching TRBD2. The V segment lost 2 bases and the J segment 4 bases; nucleotides outside the gene matches: 10. CDR1 is SGHTA, CDR2 FQGTGA, per germline. CDR3 length: 18 residues. The CDR3 DNA reads TGTGCCAGCAGCTTATTCCCCCCAACTAGCGGGAGTTACAATGAGCAGTTCTTC. This translates into CASSLFPPTSGSYNEQFF.

This chain uses TRBV9 with TRBJ2-3; 12 bases align to TRBD2. Unmatched junction bases numbered 6, after V lost 0 bases and J lost 4 bases. The germline V gene has CDR1 SGDLS and CDR2 YYNGEE. This CDR3 spans 17 amino acids. CDR3 sequence reads: CASSVVATSGSADTQYF. The CDR3 DNA reads as TGTGCCAGCAGCGTAGTGGCGACTAGCGGGAGTGCAGATACGCAGTATTTT.

This chain uses TRBV18 with TRBJ2-7, with D maybe TRBD2 (5 bases). The V end lost 6 bases, the J end lost 1 base, and 13 bases lay between the germline ends. CDR3 length: 14 residues. Germline V gene sequence: CDR1 KGHSH, CDR2 LQKENI. This CDR3 is CASSPGEISYEQYF. CDR3 coding DNA: TGTGCCAGCTCCCCCGGGGAAATATCCTACGAGCAGTACTTC.

J is TRBJ2-1 and V is TRBV14, with 12 bases lining up with TRBD2. CDR3 length: 16 residues. The V gene end was trimmed by 3 bases and the J gene end by 9 bases; junction bases not matched to a gene: 9. From germline, CDR1 is SGHDN and CDR2 FVKESK. The chain's CDR3 is CASSQYGLAGWSEQFF. The CDR3 DNA sequence: TGTGCCAGCAGCCAGTACGGACTAGCGGGATGGAGTGAGCAGTTCTTC.

This clone was counted a single time. The chain combines TRBV6-2 or TRBV6-3 with TRBJ2-3; 8 bases align to TRBD2. The V and J ends lost 5 bases and 1 base, in that order; junction bases with no gene match: 5. CDR1 is MNHEY, CDR2 SVGEGT, per germline. This CDR3 spans 15 amino acids. The CDR3 sequence is CASSPTSGRTDTQYF. CDR3 nucleotide sequence: TGTGCCAGCAGTCCAACTAGCGGACGCACAGATACGCAGTATTTT.

The genes are TRBV5-5 and TRBJ2-1; D unclear. Per the germline V gene, CDR1 is SGHKS and CDR2 is YYEKEE (reference sequence). V lost 2 bases and J lost 0, with 9 bases in between. The CDR3 is made up of 15 amino acids. For the CDR3, the DNA is TGTGCCAGCAGCTTTCGAGAGAGCTCCTACAATGAGCAGTTCTTC. Translating it yields CASSFRESSYNEQFF. The full variable domain, in which reference TRBV5-5 and TRBJ2-1 provide the parts outside the CDR3, is DAGVTQSPTHLIKTRGQQVTLRCSPISGHKSVSWYQQVLGQGPQFIFQYYEKEERGRGNFPDRFSARQFPNYSSELNVNALLLGDSALYLCASSFRESSYNEQFFGPGTRLTVL.

CDR3 nucleotides: TGTGCCAGCAGTGCCACAGGGGCGCGGGGCAATGAGCAGTTCTTC. It yields the protein CASSATGARGNEQFF. The chain carries TRBV25-1 and TRBJ2-1; maybe TRBD1 (7 bases). The V and J ends lost 4 bases and 6 bases respectively, with 16 bases between them. The CDR3 is made up of 15 amino acids. Germline V gene data show CDR1 as MGHDK and CDR2 as SYGVNS.

V and J are TRBV30 and TRBJ2-3, with D possibly matching TRBD2 (5 bases). V was shortened by 0 bases and J by 4 bases, with 11 bases between the two germline ends. The germline V gene encodes CDR1 GTSNPN and CDR2 SVGIG (reference sequence). The CDR3 covers 14 residues. This CDR3 is CAWSVIFSADTQYF. The DNA of the CDR3 is TGTGCCTGGAGTGTTATCTTTAGCGCAGATACGCAGTATTTT.

This chain uses TRBV4-1 with TRBJ2-2; D perhaps matches TRBD1 (6 bases). Trimming shortened V by 1 base and J by 5 bases, and 14 bases separated the two germline ends. Germline lookup yields CDR1 MGHRA and CDR2 YSYEKL. The CDR3 is made up of 16 amino acids. CDR3 region: CASSQGLIRGTGELFF. CDR3 in DNA: TGCGCCAGCAGCCAAGGGCTCATCAGGGGAACCGGGGAGCTGTTTTTT.

This sequence joins TRBV19 and TRBJ2-1, with D perhaps TRBD1 (6 bases). Looked up from germline, CDR1 is LNHDA and CDR2 is SQIVND (reference sequence). Trimming took off 1 base at V and 0 bases at J, with 19 bases between the two ends. This CDR3 has 19 amino acids. This chain's CDR3 is CASSIGSLGAGASYNEQFF. CDR3 DNA: TGTGCCAGTAGTATAGGCTCCCTGGGGGCAGGGGCCTCCTACAATGAGCAGTTCTTC.

V usage is TRBV4-2 and J usage is TRBJ2-2; 10 bases are shared with TRBD2. Germline CDR1 is LGHNA and CDR2 is YNFKEQ. The CDR3 runs to 18 residues. Trimming cost V 0 bases and J 4 bases; bases outside gene matches: 8. The CDR3 DNA follows: TGTGCCAGCAGCCAAGATGGAGCGGGAGGGCCAGGCACCGGGGAGCTGTTTTTT. Translating gives CASSQDGAGGPGTGELFF.

CDR3 protein: CASSLAKGRGLHEQYF. The CDR3 DNA reads as TGTGCCAGCAGCTTAGCAAAGGGCAGGGGGCTGCACGAGCAGTACTTC. The J gene is TRBJ2-7, the V gene TRBV7-2, with 8 bases identical to TRBD1. Germline CDR1 SGHTA, CDR2 FQGNSA. The CDR3 is 16 residues long. V dropped 0 bases and J dropped 5; count of bases not matched to a gene: 9.

This chain joins TRBV5-6 and TRBJ1-5; TRBD1 matches 8 bases. Losses at the gene ends were 0 bases for V and 2 bases for J; bases not matched to a gene: 4. Germline V gene data show CDR1 as SGHDT and CDR2 as YYEEEE. The CDR3 is made up of 16 amino acids. CDR3 amino acids: CASSLGPDRGNQPQHF. In DNA form, the CDR3 reads TGTGCCAGCAGCTTGGGGCCGGACAGGGGCAATCAGCCCCAGCATTTT.

The chain recombines TRBV29-1 with TRBJ1-3; a possible D gene is TRBD1 (5 bases). V lost 6 bases, J lost 4 bases, and 13 bases lay in between. Per germline, CDR1 SQVTM and CDR2 ANQGSEA. The CDR3 covers 13 residues. CDR3 residues: CSVSDRGGNTIYF. In DNA, the CDR3 is TGCAGCGTCTCTGACAGAGGAGGAAACACCATATATTTT.

The genes are TRBV28 and TRBJ2-7; TRBD2 matches at 9 bases. This CDR3 spans 17 amino acids. With V trimmed by 5 bases and J by 4 bases, 15 bases remained unmatched. In germline, CDR1 is MDHEN, CDR2 SYDVKM. The CDR3 DNA sequence: TGTGCCAGCAGTCCAGGGACTAGCCCAAACTGGAAGTACGAGCAGTACTTC. Protein: CASSPGTSPNWKYEQYF.

The chain links TRBV11-2 to TRBJ1-2; no reliable D call. Per germline, CDR1 SGHAT and CDR2 FQNNGV. This CDR3 spans 11 amino acids. Trimming took off 5 bases at V and 4 bases at J, with 5 bases between the two ends. CDR3 sequence (DNA): TGTGCCAGCAGCCGTCTCTATGGCTACACCTTC. It yields the protein CASSRLYGYTF. The full variable domain, rest sourced from reference TRBV11-2 and TRBJ1-2, is EAGVAQSPRYKIIEKRQSVAFWCNPISGHATLYWYQQILGQGPKLLIQFQNNGVVDDSQLPKDRFSAERLKGVDSTLKIQPAKLEDSAVYLCASSRLYGYTFGSGTRLTVV.

The rearrangement joins TRBV5-6 to TRBJ1-1; 8 bases map to TRBD1. CDR3 length: 16 amino acids. Per germline, CDR1 SGHDT and CDR2 YYEEEE. The J segment lost 2 bases and the V segment lost 2 bases, leaving 8 bases of the junction unmatched. CDR3 in amino acids: CASSLRGGQGNTEAFF. The CDR3 DNA is TGTGCCAGCAGCTTAAGAGGAGGACAGGGAAACACTGAAGCTTTCTTT. Variable domain in full (rest from reference TRBV5-6 and TRBJ1-1): DAGVTQSPTHLIKTRGQQVTLRCSPKSGHDTVSWYQQALGQGPQFIFQYYEEEERQRGNFPDRFSGHQFPNYSSELNVNALLLGDSALYLCASSLRGGQGNTEAFFGQGTRLTVV.

This chain links TRBV5-5 with TRBJ1-3; D is perhaps TRBD1 (6 bases). V lost 1 base to trimming and J lost 4 bases, with 12 bases between them. This CDR3 spans 15 amino acids. CDR1 and CDR2 from the germline V gene are SGHKS and YYEKEE (reference sequence). For the CDR3, the DNA is TGTGCCAGCAGCTTGTTACAGGGAGTCGGAAACACCATATATTTT. It codes for CASSLLQGVGNTIYF.